These 23 T cell receptor beta chains were all obtained from the same sample, sequenced in a study of Ad26.COV2.S vaccination and SARS-CoV-2 variants (dated by TCRdb to about 2021). The treatment or condition label here, explained by the study, means: 15 to 20 received Ad26.COV2.S at low or high dose, single or two shots; roughly 5 received placebo; per-sample allocation not given. Repertoires of vaccine and placebo recipients were sequenced from samples collected on day 63 after the first injection. Receptor amplification or capture employed the immunoSEQ multiplex PCR assay. Here the immuneACCESS table is served through TCRdb, limited to in-frame sequences with V and J called. Missing clones are a known gap in these copies; in checked studies unresolved V genes cover under half, and the rest lacks a known reason. The sample table contains hundreds of thousands of clones; only one count was recorded for roughly 90% of them. The ten most abundant clones make up about 1.5% of the sample.

The input for sequencing was peripheral blood, taken in a trial of Ad26.COV2.S vaccine versus placebo. These receptors originate from a person between 18 and 65 years old who received the Ad26.COV2.S COVID-19 vaccine or a placebo.

The V gene is TRBV19, the J gene TRBJ1-5; D remains unclear. V lost 6 bases and J 10 bases, leaving 19 bases between the germline ends. CDR1 LNHDA and CDR2 SQIVND come from the germline V gene (reference sequence). The CDR3 extends over 14 amino acids. The CDR3, as DNA: TGTGCCAGTAGCCCTGGACCTCTTTTGGCCCCCCAGCATTTT. It specifies CASSPGPLLAPQHF. Combining the CDR3 with reference TRBV19 and TRBJ1-5 gives the whole variable domain DGGITQSPKYLFRKEGQNVTLSCEQNLNHDAMYWYRQDPGQGLRLIYYSQIVNDFQKGDIAEGYSVSREKKESFPLTVTSAQKNPTAFYLCASSPGPLLAPQHFGDGTRLSIL.

In this sample, this clone turned up once. The chain carries TRBV6-5 and TRBJ2-7; TRBD1 matches 7 bases. V trimming: 5 bases; J trimming: 1 base; junction bases outside the gene matches: 5. Germline CDR1 and CDR2: MNHEY and SVGAGI. CDR3 length equals 14 residues. The CDR3 spells CASSLQGFSYEQYF. The CDR3 coding sequence is TGTGCCAGCAGTCTACAGGGGTTTTCCTACGAGCAGTACTTC.

The rearrangement uses TRBV11-2 and TRBJ2-2; D is perhaps TRBD1 or TRBD2 (5 bases each). Germline CDR1 SGHAT, CDR2 FQNNGV. The germline V and J ends were trimmed by 5 bases and 4 bases, with 14 bases remaining between them. This CDR3 is 15 amino acids long. CDR3 residues: CASSVRGAGTGELFF. In DNA, the CDR3 is TGTGCCAGCAGCGTCCGGGGCGCCGGCACCGGGGAGCTGTTTTTT.

The chain carries TRBV7-8 and TRBJ2-7, with TRBD2 as a possible D gene (6 bases). Deletions cut 2 bases from V and 1 base from J, with 9 bases between. The CDR3 sequence is 14 residues long. CDR1 is SGHVS and CDR2 is FQNEAQ in the germline V gene. This CDR3 is CASSLFAGSYEQYF. The DNA of the CDR3 is TGTGCCAGCAGCTTATTTGCGGGGTCCTACGAGCAGTACTTC. Based on the CDR3 plus reference TRBV7-8 and TRBJ2-7, the full variable domain is GAGVSQSPRYKVAKRGQDVALRCDPISGHVSLFWYQQALGQGPEFLTYFQNEAQLDKSGLPSDRFFAERPEGSVSTLKIQRTQQEDSAVYLCASSLFAGSYEQYFGPGTRLTVT.

J is TRBJ2-5 and V is TRBV18; TRBD2 aligns across 12 bases. Germline trimming cut 3 bases from V and 3 bases from J; bases unmatched to any gene: 5. The CDR3 spans 16 residues. Germline CDR1 is KGHSH and CDR2 is LQKENI. The CDR3 here is CASSPPSGRAEETQYF. The CDR3 DNA sequence: TGTGCCAGCTCACCTCCTAGCGGGAGGGCCGAAGAGACCCAGTACTTC.

The chain couples TRBV5-6 to TRBJ2-3; no definite D call. This CDR3 is built from 11 residues. The germline CDR1 and CDR2 sequences are SGHDT and YYEEEE. V lost 4 bases and J 6 bases, leaving 6 bases between the germline ends. The CDR3 is CASSMGDTQYF. CDR3 bases: TGTGCCAGCAGCATGGGGGATACGCAGTATTTT.

About this clone itself: At the DNA level, this CDR3 is encoded by other sequences in the same sample as well. This chain joins TRBV6-5 and TRBJ1-5; weak D call: TRBD1 (6 bases). The germline gives CDR1 MNHEY, CDR2 SVGAGI. The CDR3 length is 13 residues. Trimming pared 6 bases from V and 6 bases from J, leaving 12 bases between. The CDR3 sequence is CASSRGPSQPQHF. The CDR3 DNA follows: TGTGCCAGCAGCAGGGGCCCAAGTCAGCCCCAGCATTTT.

This rearrangement joins TRBV12-3 or TRBV12-4 to TRBJ1-5; no definite D call. The CDR3 has 13 residues. V was shortened by 9 bases and J by 10 bases, with 19 bases between the two germline ends. The chain's CDR3 is CASMIDSDGPQHF. CDR3 DNA: TGTGCCAGTATGATCGACTCTGACGGACCCCAGCATTTT.

This chain joins TRBV11-2 and TRBJ2-7, with TRBD1 matching 7 bases. The length of the CDR3 is 14 residues. Trimming at V came to 4 bases and at J to 3 bases, leaving 6 bases not matched to a gene. Germline CDR1 and CDR2: SGHAT and FQNNGV. The DNA for the CDR3 is TGTGCCAGCAGCTACCGGGACAGCCGCTACGAGCAGTACTTC. Protein product: CASSYRDSRYEQYF.

This clone turned up a few times. This chain joins TRBV2 and TRBJ2-5, with D maybe TRBD2 (7 bases). V was pared by 2 bases and J by 5 bases, with 12 bases between. Germline V gene data show CDR1 as SNHLY and CDR2 as FYNNEI. The CDR3 spans 14 residues. CDR3 amino acids: CASSERGRGETQYF. DNA for the CDR3: TGTGCCAGCAGTGAAAGAGGGAGGGGGGAGACCCAGTACTTC.

The chain uses TRBV19 and TRBJ1-5; TRBD1 might be the D (5 bases). The germline CDR1 and CDR2 sequences are LNHDA and SQIVND (reference sequence). V lost 4 bases and J 0 bases, leaving 16 bases between the germline ends. This CDR3 has 17 amino acids. The CDR3 bases are TGTGCCAGTAGTAAACCCTCGACAGTTTATAGCAATCAGCCCCAGCATTTT. Its protein product is CASSKPSTVYSNQPQHF. Full variable domain (remainder filled in from reference TRBV19 and TRBJ1-5): DGGITQSPKYLFRKEGQNVTLSCEQNLNHDAMYWYRQDPGQGLRLIYYSQIVNDFQKGDIAEGYSVSREKKESFPLTVTSAQKNPTAFYLCASSKPSTVYSNQPQHFGDGTRLSIL.

This clone was picked up a small number of times. The chain employs TRBV5-1 and TRBJ1-5; 8 nucleotides align to TRBD1. V lost 4 bases to trimming and J lost 4 bases; unmatched junction nucleotides: 4. The CDR3 spans 14 residues. The germline V gene has CDR1 SGHRS and CDR2 YFSETQ. CDR3 coding DNA: TGCGCCAGCAGCCCGGGACAGGTTAATCAGCCCCAGCATTTT. Protein: CASSPGQVNQPQHF.

This chain connects TRBV6-5 to TRBJ2-7; 10 bases are shared with TRBD2. The CDR3 consists of 14 residues. CDR1 and CDR2 from the germline V gene are MNHEY and SVGAGI. Germline trimming cut 6 bases from V and 2 bases from J; bases unmatched to any gene: 4. The CDR3 DNA sequence: TGTGCCAGCAGACAGGGACTAGCGACCTACGAGCAGTACTTC. This sequence encodes CASRQGLATYEQYF.

This clone was counted a few times. The rearrangement joins TRBV24-1 to TRBJ1-5, with 8 positions matching TRBD1. There are 16 residues in the CDR3. V lost 3 bases to trimming and J lost 4 bases; unmatched junction nucleotides: 7. Germline lookup yields CDR1 KGHDR and CDR2 SFDVKD. The CDR3 nucleotides read TGTGCCACCAGTGATGGCCGGGACAGGTTTAATCAGCCCCAGCATTTT. Protein sequence: CATSDGRDRFNQPQHF.

This clone has a single count. This chain joins TRBV19 and TRBJ1-1, with TRBD1 matching 7 bases. V shed 6 bases, J shed 5 bases, and the junction held 3 bases outside the gene matches. Germline CDR1 and CDR2: LNHDA and SQIVND (reference sequence). The CDR3 runs 12 residues. The CDR3 sequence is CASSQGETEAFF. Written as DNA, the CDR3 is TGTGCCAGTAGCCAGGGGGAAACTGAAGCTTTCTTT.

The genes are TRBV28 and TRBJ2-5; 7 nucleotides agree with TRBD2. CDR1 MDHEN and CDR2 SYDVKM come from the germline V gene. The CDR3 extends over 11 amino acids. The V gene end was trimmed by 7 bases and the J gene end by 5 bases; junction bases not matched to a gene: 1. The CDR3, as DNA: TGTGCCAGCAACGGGAGGGAGACCCAGTACTTC. It codes for CASNGRETQYF.

The chain links TRBV11-2 to TRBJ2-5; D unresolved. The V end was cut by 3 bases, the J end by 5 bases, with 4 bases between. Germline V gene sequence: CDR1 SGHAT, CDR2 FQNNGV. The CDR3 runs to 11 residues. The CDR3 reads CASSFAETQYF. The CDR3 DNA follows: TGTGCCAGCAGCTTCGCGGAGACCCAGTACTTC.

As for this clone: Additional DNA sequences in this sample encode the identical CDR3. This chain links TRBV9 with TRBJ2-1; D not certain. The V and J ends lost 0 bases and 4 bases respectively, with 8 bases between them. Germline V CDR1 and CDR2: SGDLS, YYNGEE. This CDR3 is built from 14 residues. CDR3 DNA: TGTGCCAGCAGCGTAGAGGCAGGATACAATGAGCAGTTCTTC. Its translation: CASSVEAGYNEQFF.

This rearrangement joins TRBV5-6 to TRBJ1-2; D might be TRBD1 (5 bases). The CDR3 sequence is 16 residues long. Trimming removed 0 bases from V and 5 bases from J, with 17 bases in between. Germline CDR1 and CDR2: SGHDT and YYEEEE. The CDR3 is CASSLARPGWGYGYTF. The CDR3 DNA sequence: TGTGCCAGCAGCTTGGCAAGGCCCGGATGGGGGTATGGCTACACCTTC.

This clone appeared once. The CDR3 here is CASSQDGRSYEQYF. The CDR3 coding sequence is TGTGCCAGCAGCCAAGACGGGAGAAGTTACGAGCAGTACTTC. The chain has TRBV3-1 (or the pseudogene TRBV3-2) and TRBJ2-7; D possibly corresponds to TRBD2 (6 bases). Germline V gene lookup returns CDR1 LGHDT and CDR2 YNNKEL (reference sequence). This CDR3 is built from 14 residues. V was cut by 0 bases and J by 4 bases, with 10 bases left in between.

The rearrangement joins TRBV9 to TRBJ2-3, with a possible D match to TRBD2 (5 bases). With 2 bases removed from V and 0 bases from J, the gap between germline ends came to 7 bases. The CDR3 contains 14 residues. Germline values: CDR1 SGDLS, CDR2 YYNGEE. The CDR3 protein is CASSVRGSTDTQYF. In DNA form, the CDR3 reads TGTGCCAGCAGCGTCCGAGGGAGCACAGATACGCAGTATTTT.

This chain links TRBV7-2 with TRBJ2-7; maybe TRBD2 (6 bases). The length of the CDR3 is 14 residues. Germline V gene data show CDR1 as SGHTA and CDR2 as FQGNSA. Trimming took 2 bases from V and 2 from J, leaving 10 bases between them. The CDR3 is CASSLMGGAYEQYF. The CDR3 nucleotides read TGTGCCAGCAGCTTAATGGGAGGAGCCTACGAGCAGTACTTC.

The V gene is TRBV27, the J gene TRBJ2-3, with a possible D match to TRBD1 (6 bases). With 4 bases removed from V and 1 base from J, the gap between germline ends came to 12 bases. This CDR3 region has 15 residues. Germline V gene lookup returns CDR1 MNHEY and CDR2 SMNVEV (reference sequence). The CDR3 region is CASSYRVQGTDTQYF. The CDR3 DNA reads TGTGCCAGCAGTTACAGGGTCCAGGGCACAGATACGCAGTATTTT.